This TCR beta chain was observed in a study of Graves' ophthalmopathy and Graves' hyperthyroidism. RNA transcripts were the source from which TCR beta CDR3 regions were amplified. In the first round, RT-PCR was carried out with HTBI primers, and a multiplex PCR formed the second round. TCRdb re-called the multiplex PCR reads through MiXCR, storing one row per CDR3 protein. The sample holds roughly 400,000 distinct CDR3 sequences, 15% to 17% seen once. This CDR3 contains 12 residues. CDR1 is MNHNS, CDR2 SASEGT, per germline. V shed 5 bases and J shed 4 bases, with 9 bases lying between them. This chain joins TRBV6-1 and TRBJ2-7; D remains unclear. This receptor was obtained from a woman younger than 35 with stable Graves' hyperthyroidism. The sequenced sample consisted of peripheral blood. The CDR3 spells CASSRFQYEQYF. CDR3 nucleotide sequence: TGTGCCAGCAGTCGTTTCCAATACGAGCAGTACTTC.